The clone carrying this T cell receptor (beta chain) was seen at least ten times. No antigen is known for it. In germline, CDR1 is SGHAT, CDR2 FQDESV (reference sequence). The CDR3 contains 17 residues. Trimming took 1 base from V and 1 from J, leaving 13 bases between them. This sample was included in a study of T cells in Graves' hyperthyroidism and ophthalmopathy. The study, taken as a whole, reports: From stable hyperthyroidism, ophthalmopathy was set apart by a 13 V-J model. Blood also carried most thyroid clonotypes expanded above 0.001.

Amplification of TCR beta CDR3 regions was performed using RNA transcripts as template. A first-round RT-PCR of the TCR CDR3 used the HTBI primer set. TCRdb called the multiplex PCR reads again in MiXCR, with one record for every CDR3 protein. Here the sample spans around 340,000 distinct CDR3 sequences, 15% to 20% being singletons. Lactation, pregnancy, other autoimmune disease or uncontrolled infection led to exclusion of patients. Material for sequencing was blood. The genes are TRBV11-1 and TRBJ2-2; D might be TRBD1 (5 bases). The sequence was obtained from a woman aged 40 to 49 with Graves' ophthalmopathy. Written as DNA, the CDR3 is TGTGCCAGCAGCTTAGTAGGGGCAGGGCTGAACACCGGGGAGCTGTTTTTT. As protein: CASSLVGAGLNTGELFF.